The T cell receptor (beta chain) under discussion was sequenced for a study of T cell clonotyping in hematopoietic cell transplantation. TCRdb's copy holds only in-frame clones and misses some; the assay was immunoSEQ multiplex PCR. The table has approximately 20,000 clones, more than 60% seen once. Germline CDR1 reads MNHNS; CDR2 reads SASEGT. The CDR3 has 13 amino acids. V was pared by 3 bases and J by 12 bases, with 12 bases between. The sequenced sample was peripheral blood mononuclear cells. The source is a man between 60 and 70 years old in good health. Some clones in this sample may be carry-over from other donors' samples. The chain recombines TRBV6-1 with TRBJ1-6; maybe TRBD1 (6 bases). The CDR3 is CASSDQQGKPLHF. As DNA, the CDR3 is TGTGCCAGCAGTGACCAACAGGGTAAACCCCTCCACTTT.